The sequence of this T cell receptor (beta chain) was determined in a study of blood T cell repertoires in COVID-19. Sequenced by immunoSEQ multiplex PCR; TCRdb stores in-frame clones only, minus some. The data hold tens of thousands of clones, with about four fifths observed a single time. The length of the CDR3 is 18 residues. Germline V gene sequence: CDR1 SGHDT, CDR2 YYEEEE. J gave up 1 base and V 4 bases, and 6 bases lay outside the gene matches. This TCR was sampled from a human donor in a cohort sampled during active COVID-19. The chain recombines TRBV5-6 with TRBJ2-3; 16 bases match TRBD2. Sequences were obtained from peripheral blood. The DNA for the CDR3 is TGTGCCAGCAGCGGGACTAGCGGGGGGGAACGGGGCACAGATACGCAGTATTTT. Protein product: CASSGTSGGERGTDTQYF.